A single sample is the source of the 14 T cell receptor beta chains below, sequenced in a study of CD8 T cells in ankylosing spondylitis. One entry per CDR3 protein, called by TCRdb with MiXCR from the 5' RACE reads. The sample includes 250,000 to 350,000 distinct CDR3 sequences, 6.5% to 10% seen only once; the top ten take approximately 15%. These receptors are not linked to any known antigen. Findings and caveats of the study: Ankylosing spondylitis blood seemed to carry a telltale TCR beta motif made of under ten highly homologous variants.

Specimen: blood, either unsorted or a sorted T cell fraction (not recorded which). All receptors derive from a male donor with ankylosing spondylitis.

This clonotype came up many times. The chain links TRBV29-1 to TRBJ2-1; 8 bases fit TRBD2. CDR1 is SQVTM and CDR2 is ANQGSEA in the germline V gene. This CDR3 spans 17 amino acids. J gave up 0 bases and V 3 bases, and 10 bases lay outside the gene matches. The CDR3 region is CSVDPLGLAGSYNEQFF. The CDR3 nucleotides are TGCAGCGTTGACCCCCTGGGGCTAGCGGGCTCCTACAATGAGCAGTTCTTC.

The count of this clonotype is one. At one boundary the junction diverges from the germline segment, which might be a read error. The chain couples TRBV19 to TRBJ2-1; 8 bases agree with TRBD2. CDR1 is LNHDA, CDR2 SQIVND, per germline (reference sequence). The CDR3 consists of 13 residues. The CDR3 spells CASRIAGKSSVVF. The CDR3 coding sequence is TGTGCCAGTAGAATAGCGGGAAAAAGTAGCGTCGTCTTC.

This clonotype was observed a handful of times. The rearrangement uses TRBV2 and TRBJ2-5; D might be TRBD2 (6 bases). CDR1 is SNHLY, CDR2 FYNNEI, per germline. This CDR3 comprises 11 residues. V was pared by 1 base and J by 9 bases, with 6 bases between. DNA for the CDR3: TGTGCCAGCAGTGAAGGCGGGGCCCAGTACTTC. Translating gives CASSEGGAQYF. Together with reference TRBV2 and TRBJ2-5, the CDR3 gives the full variable domain: EPEVTQTPSHQVTQMGQEVILRCVPISNHLYFYWYRQILGQKVEFLVSFYNNEISEKSEIFDDQFSVERPDGSNFTLKIRSTKLEDSAMYFCASSEGGAQYFGPGTRLLVL.

The CDR3 sequence: CSASDRRGNQPQHF. The CDR3 region has the DNA TGCAGTGCCTCGGACAGGAGGGGCAATCAGCCCCAGCATTTT. This chain connects TRBV20-1 to TRBJ1-5; 7 bases map to TRBD1. The CDR3 spans 14 residues. V lost 6 bases to trimming and J lost 2 bases; unmatched junction nucleotides: 7. The germline CDR1 and CDR2 sequences are DFQATT and SNEGSKA (reference sequence).

Details on this clonotype: A much larger clone differs from this one at a single base, so this may be a read error. This sequence joins TRBV12-3 or TRBV12-4 and TRBJ1-5; D remains unclear. The CDR3 spans 13 residues. The CDR3 DNA is TGTGCCAACAGTCAATTCTCTAATCAGCCCCAGCATTTT. It translates to CANSQFSNQPQHF.

The chain carries TRBV12-3 or TRBV12-4 and TRBJ1-1, with D hard to call. The CDR3 has 11 amino acids. V was trimmed by 8 bases and J by 5 bases, leaving 9 bases between them. Here the CDR3 reads CASARGTEAFF. CDR3 DNA: TGTGCCAGCGCGCGTGGTACTGAAGCTTTCTTT.

This clonotype has only a few counts. V is TRBV5-1 and J is TRBJ2-7, with D unclear. V was shortened by 1 base and J by 3 bases, with 20 bases between the two germline ends. The CDR3 runs to 17 residues. Germline loops: CDR1 SGHRS, CDR2 YFSETQ. CDR3 amino acids: CASSLFRRLVVSYEQYF. DNA of the CDR3: TGCGCCAGCAGCTTGTTCCGACGGTTAGTCGTAAGCTACGAGCAGTACTTC.

V usage is TRBV20-1 and J usage is TRBJ2-2; D unclear. The V gene's germline CDR1 is DFQATT and CDR2 SNEGSKA (reference sequence). The CDR3 sequence is 13 residues long. Between the trimmed V and J ends, which lost 4 bases and 6 bases, there was a span of 12 bases. The CDR3 DNA reads as TGCAGTGCTACCGGACCAGTACCCGGGGAGCTGTTTTTT. Its translation is CSATGPVPGELFF.

The table lists this clonotype with a few counts. The chain employs TRBV7-9 and TRBJ1-1, with D possibly TRBD1 on 5 matching bases. The length of the CDR3 is 13 residues. V gave up 2 bases and J gave up 10 bases, with 14 bases separating them. CDR1 is SEHNR and CDR2 is FQNEAQ in the germline V gene (reference sequence). CDR3 sequence (DNA): TGTGCCAGCAGCTTAAACCAGGGCCTGGGAGCTTTCTTT. This codes for CASSLNQGLGAFF.

This chain uses TRBV20-1 with TRBJ2-5; 9 nucleotides agree with TRBD2. Looked up from germline, CDR1 is DFQATT and CDR2 is SNEGSKA (reference sequence). V was clipped by 2 bases and J by 5 bases; unmatched bases: 9. The CDR3 runs 15 residues. Here the CDR3 DNA reads TGCAGTGCTAGAAGGTCTCTAGCGGGAACGGAGACCCAGTACTTC. Translated: CSARRSLAGTETQYF.

The J gene is TRBJ2-1, the V gene TRBV20-1, with D perhaps TRBD1 (7 bases). This CDR3 has 13 amino acids. Germline V CDR1 and CDR2: DFQATT, SNEGSKA (reference sequence). V was shortened by 7 bases and J by 6 bases, with 16 bases between the two germline ends. The CDR3, as DNA: TGCAGTGGGCGGGACAGCTTATCCAATGAGCAGTTCTTC. It yields the protein CSGRDSLSNEQFF.

This chain links TRBV7-2 with TRBJ2-2; D may be TRBD1 or TRBD2 (5 bases each). V dropped 9 bases and J dropped 5 bases, with 10 bases sitting between them. From germline, CDR1 is SGHTA and CDR2 FQGNSA. This CDR3 comprises 12 residues. In DNA, the CDR3 is TGTGCCAGAGTGGGGGATACCGGGGAGCTGTTTTTT. Translating it yields CARVGDTGELFF.

In this sample, this clonotype turned up many times. CDR3 residues: CASMRDISNQPQHF. CDR3 nucleotide sequence: TGTGCCAGCATGCGGGACATTAGCAATCAGCCCCAGCATTTT. The genes are TRBV12-3 or TRBV12-4 and TRBJ1-5; possibly TRBD1 for D (6 bases). The V end was cut by 7 bases, the J end by 0 bases, with 10 bases between. The CDR3 has 14 amino acids.

This chain connects TRBV7-6 to TRBJ1-3, with D hard to call. CDR1 SGHVS and CDR2 FNYEAQ come from the germline V gene. The CDR3 runs 13 residues. Deletions cut 1 base from V and 3 bases from J, with 4 bases between. For the CDR3, the DNA is TGTGCCAGCAGCTTAGAGGTTGGAAACACCATATATTTT. Translating it yields CASSLEVGNTIYF.